Listed below are T cell receptor beta chains from one sample, sequenced in a study of neurological immune-mediated disorders. TCRdb reprocessed the 5' RACE reads with MiXCR, giving one entry per CDR3 protein. This repertoire shows tens of thousands of distinct CDR3 sequences, 17% found once; its top ten account for approximately 15%. The source material was PBMCs. The source of these receptors is a woman in her 40s in good health. Each CDR3 is given with its conserved first and last residue. The order of the fields is J gene, V gene, D gene, clone size, CDR3 protein, CDR3 DNA. The D gene is left open where the match is weak. Expanded clones get a size class; other rows say once, few or many, or leave the size out.

J: TRBJ2-1; V: TRBV5-1; D: NA; size: NA; CDR3: CVSSYQVGSYNEQFF; DNA: TGCGTCAGCAGCTACCAGGTTGGCTCCTACAATGAGCAGTTCTTC
J: TRBJ2-3; V: TRBV6-2/TRBV6-3; D: TRBD2; size: few; CDR3: CASSPTRGGTDTQYF; DNA: TGTGCCAGCAGCCCCACCCGGGGGGGCACAGATACGCAGTATTTT
J: TRBJ1-6; V: TRBV12-3/TRBV12-4; D: TRBD1; size: many; CDR3: CASRPTGTGISPLHF; DNA: TGTGCCAGCAGACCAACCGGGACAGGGATTTCACCCCTCCACTTT
J: TRBJ2-3; V: TRBV18; D: TRBD1; size: NA; CDR3: CASSPNLQGAGTQYF; DNA: TGTGCCAGCTCACCAAACCTACAGGGGGCTGGTACGCAGTATTTT
J: TRBJ2-1; V: TRBV5-6; D: NA; size: many; CDR3: CASSLVSIDEQFF; DNA: TGTGCCAGCAGCTTGGTGTCTATAGATGAGCAGTTCTTC
J: TRBJ2-3; V: TRBV15; D: TRBD2; size: many; CDR3: CATSRPKGLAGGPRDTQYF; DNA: TGTGCCACCAGCAGACCTAAGGGGCTAGCGGGGGGGCCCAGAGATACGCAGTATTTT
J: TRBJ2-7; V: TRBV20-1; D: NA; size: NA; CDR3: CRAMTGGANEQYF; DNA: TGCAGGGCCATGACCGGTGGGGCGAACGAGCAGTACTTC
J: TRBJ1-2; V: TRBV3-1; D: NA; size: many; CDR3: CASSQDIGEDGYTF; DNA: TGTGCCAGCAGCCAAGATATTGGGGAGGATGGCTACACCTTC
J: TRBJ2-1; V: TRBV25-1; D: NA; size: NA; CDR3: CASSLVIGLNEQFF; DNA: TGTGCCAGCAGTTTAGTTATAGGGCTCAATGAGCAGTTCTTC
J: TRBJ1-2; V: TRBV24-1; D: TRBD1; size: many; CDR3: CATPRQGAGGYTF; DNA: TGTGCCACCCCCCGACAGGGGGCGGGTGGCTACACCTTC
J: TRBJ1-5; V: TRBV10-2; D: TRBD1; size: many; CDR3: CASSMDRVQPQHF; DNA: TGCGCCAGCAGTATGGACAGGGTCCAGCCCCAGCATTTT
J: TRBJ2-2; V: TRBV6-6; D: NA; size: few; CDR3: CASSSPGELFF; DNA: TGTGCCAGCAGTTCCCCCGGGGAGCTGTTTTTT
J: TRBJ2-5; V: TRBV20-1; D: NA; size: many; CDR3: CSARSFRRDLRSAQYF; DNA: TGCAGTGCTAGGTCGTTCAGGAGAGACCTTCGTTCGGCCCAGTACTTC
J: TRBJ2-1; V: TRBV7-2; D: NA; size: many; CDR3: CASSPWTDPANEQFF; DNA: TGTGCCAGCAGCCCCTGGACGGACCCGGCGAATGAGCAGTTCTTC
J: TRBJ2-5; V: TRBV18; D: NA; size: many; CDR3: CASSPGLGGYETQYF; DNA: TGTGCCAGCTCACCTGGACTGGGGGGCTACGAGACCCAGTACTTC
J: TRBJ1-5; V: TRBV5-1; D: TRBD1; size: many; CDR3: CASSYEGAENQPQHF; DNA: TGCGCCAGCAGCTACGAGGGGGCAGAGAATCAGCCCCAGCATTTT
J: TRBJ2-3; V: TRBV5-1; D: NA; size: many; CDR3: CASRITDTQYF; DNA: TGCGCCAGCAGAATCACAGATACGCAGTATTTT
J: TRBJ1-6; V: TRBV7-2; D: NA; size: many; CDR3: CASSFNSPLHF; DNA: TGTGCCAGCAGCTTTAACTCACCCCTCCACTTT
J: TRBJ2-7; V: TRBV4-3; D: NA; size: many; CDR3: CASSQGVRDEQYF; DNA: TGCGCCAGCAGCCAGGGGGTCCGGGACGAGCAGTACTTC
J: TRBJ2-5; V: TRBV6-2/TRBV6-3; D: NA; size: NA; CDR3: CASSSNEYGFDEETQYF; DNA: TGTGCCAGCAGCAGCAACGAATACGGCTTCGATGAAGAGACCCAGTACTTC
J: TRBJ1-5; V: TRBV20-1; D: NA; size: many; CDR3: CSASYGRGAQPQHF; DNA: TGCAGTGCTAGTTACGGCCGGGGGGCGCAGCCCCAGCATTTT
J: TRBJ2-4; V: TRBV5-1; D: NA; size: NA; CDR3: CASSFYICSAYSGGDKNIQYF; DNA: NA
J: TRBJ2-3; V: TRBV20-1; D: TRBD2; size: many; CDR3: CSASTSGVSNTQYF; DNA: TGCAGTGCTTCGACTAGCGGGGTCTCGAATACGCAGTATTTT
J: TRBJ1-5; V: TRBV19; D: NA; size: NA; CDR3: CASSILDSPYQPQHF; DNA: TGTGCCAGTAGTATCCTCGACAGCCCCTATCAGCCCCAGCATTTT
J: TRBJ2-2; V: TRBV5-1; D: NA; size: many; CDR3: CASSLAVGNTGELFF; DNA: TGCGCCAGCAGCTTGGCCGTTGGGAACACCGGGGAGCTGTTTTTT
J: TRBJ1-5; V: TRBV15; D: NA; size: many; CDR3: CATSRGGWGQPQHF; DNA: TGTGCCACCAGCAGAGGGGGTTGGGGTCAGCCCCAGCATTTT
J: TRBJ1-2; V: TRBV4-1; D: NA; size: many; CDR3: CASSQERTWDYGYTF; DNA: TGCGCCAGCAGCCAAGAGAGGACATGGGACTATGGCTACACCTTC
J: TRBJ1-5; V: TRBV12-3/TRBV12-4; D: TRBD1; size: many; CDR3: CASRDTGGHQPQHF; DNA: TGTGCCAGCAGGGATACAGGGGGCCATCAGCCCCAGCATTTT
J: TRBJ1-1; V: TRBV20-1; D: NA; size: many; CDR3: CSARDGGLTMNTEAFF; DNA: TGCAGTGCTAGAGATGGGGGACTTACCATGAACACTGAAGCTTTCTTT
J: TRBJ2-2; V: TRBV6-1; D: NA; size: many; CDR3: CASSSRAPLELFF; DNA: TGTGCCAGCAGTTCCAGGGCGCCGCTCGAGCTGTTTTTT
J: TRBJ2-7; V: TRBV5-8; D: NA; size: many; CDR3: CASSFSREQYF; DNA: TGTGCCAGCAGCTTCTCCCGCGAGCAGTACTTC
J: TRBJ2-1; V: TRBV6-2/TRBV6-3; D: NA; size: many; CDR3: CASLQRFSNEQFF; DNA: TGTGCCAGCCTGCAAAGGTTCAGCAATGAGCAGTTCTTC
J: TRBJ2-5; V: TRBV7-2; D: TRBD1; size: many; CDR3: CASSLDRGTETQYF; DNA: TGTGCCAGCAGCTTAGACAGGGGGACTGAGACCCAGTACTTC
J: TRBJ2-3; V: TRBV20-1; D: TRBD2; size: many; CDR3: CSADGTRGDTQYF; DNA: TGCAGTGCCGACGGGACTAGAGGAGATACGCAGTATTTT
J: TRBJ1-5; V: TRBV5-6; D: NA; size: many; CDR3: CASSFRGYGQPQHF; DNA: TGTGCCAGCAGCTTTCGGGGTTACGGTCAGCCCCAGCATTTT
J: TRBJ1-5; V: TRBV6-1; D: TRBD1; size: many; CDR3: CASSVTGTGGQPQHF; DNA: TGTGCCAGCAGTGTCACCGGGACAGGAGGTCAGCCCCAGCATTTT
J: TRBJ2-5; V: TRBV4-2; D: TRBD1; size: NA; CDR3: CASSQDRGKETQYF; DNA: TGTGCCAGCAGCCAGGACAGGGGGAAAGAGACCCAGTACTTC
J: TRBJ2-3; V: TRBV5-1; D: NA; size: many; CDR3: CASSLPSSSDTQYF; DNA: TGCGCCAGCAGCTTGCCGAGTTCCTCAGATACGCAGTATTTT
J: TRBJ2-2; V: TRBV18; D: NA; size: many; CDR3: CASSPQESGPGELFF; DNA: TGTGCCAGCTCACCACAGGAATCGGGTCCAGGGGAGCTGTTTTTT
J: TRBJ2-5; V: TRBV12-3/TRBV12-4; D: NA; size: many; CDR3: CASSVDGGAEQETQYF; DNA: TGTGCCAGCAGTGTAGATGGGGGGGCTGAGCAAGAGACCCAGTACTTC
J: TRBJ2-1; V: TRBV5-1; D: TRBD2; size: many; CDR3: CASSPPLAGGVNEQFF; DNA: TGCGCCAGCAGCCCACCTCTAGCGGGGGGGGTGAATGAGCAGTTCTTC
J: TRBJ2-1; V: TRBV7-2; D: NA; size: NA; CDR3: CASSAGLSSYNEQFF; DNA: TGTGCCAGCAGCGCCGGACTTAGCTCCTACAATGAGCAGTTCTTC
J: TRBJ1-6; V: TRBV6-5; D: NA; size: many; CDR3: CASSLTAIGSPLHF; DNA: TGTGCCAGCAGTTTAACAGCCATAGGGTCACCCCTCCACTTT
J: TRBJ2-2; V: TRBV5-1; D: TRBD2; size: many; CDR3: CASSLFRAGDTGELFF; DNA: TGCGCCAGCAGCTTGTTCCGAGCGGGGGACACCGGGGAGCTGTTTTTT
J: TRBJ2-1; V: TRBV3-1; D: TRBD2; size: NA; CDR3: CASSQDESGGYNEQFF; DNA: TGTGCCAGCAGCCAAGATGAAAGCGGGGGTTACAATGAGCAGTTCTTC
J: TRBJ1-2; V: TRBV27; D: TRBD1; size: many; CDR3: CASGTGTGLSYGYTF; DNA: TGTGCCAGCGGTACAGGGACAGGGCTAAGCTATGGCTACACCTTC
J: TRBJ1-3; V: TRBV4-1; D: NA; size: many; CDR3: CASSQLGAFGNTIYF; DNA: TGCGCCAGCAGCCAACTGGGGGCGTTTGGAAACACCATATATTTT
J: TRBJ2-3; V: TRBV30; D: NA; size: few; CDR3: CAWRQQGGVDTQYF; DNA: TGTGCCTGGAGACAACAGGGAGGGGTAGATACGCAGTATTTT
J: TRBJ2-3; V: TRBV12-3/TRBV12-4; D: NA; size: many; CDR3: CASSERPTDTQYF; DNA: TGTGCCAGCAGCGAAAGACCCACAGATACGCAGTATTTT